This T cell receptor (beta chain) was retrieved from a study of blood T cell repertoires in COVID-19. In regard to this clone: It is unclear where the CDR3 begins or ends on the DNA, so no DNA is shown, and the CDR3 is as TCRdb lists it.

Germline values: CDR1 SGHTA, CDR2 FQGTGA. The CDR3 spans 19 amino acids, including both terminal residues. Sequencing used immunoSEQ multiplex PCR; TCRdb keeps in-frame clones, though not all of them. The sample includes approximately 220,000 clones, around 85% of them seen just once. The receptor's source is a woman aged 40 to 50 with acute COVID-19. The chain uses TRBV7-3 and TRBJ2-1; the D call TRBD1 from the table was never checked on the DNA. Material for sequencing was PBMCs or T cells enriched from blood (not recorded which). The CDR3 sequence: CASSLTTVGIGTGVTPTFF.